This paragraph reports one TCR beta chain. Replicate PCRs from sorted subsets contained roughly 220 ng DNA, which is some 32,000 T cell genomes. Libraries were prepared by immunoSEQ multiplex PCR; TCRdb keeps only in-frame clonotypes and omits some of them. The data show about 2.4 million clones, about 92% seen once. This sample stems from a study of shared clonotypes between healthy human individuals. Sequencing used naive CD4+ T cells sorted from blood. Subset meaning: CD45RA+ positively selected. This clonotype was obtained from a man aged 18 to 29 in good health.

The DNA of the CDR3 is TGTGCCAGCAGCCCCCCCGCGGGAGGACTAGAGACCCAGTACTTC. It translates to CASSPPAGGLETQYF. The chain carries TRBV11-2 and TRBJ2-5, with 8 positions matching TRBD2. The ends lost 5 bases at V and 4 bases at J; junction bases unmatched: 9. The CDR3 has 15 amino acids. Germline-derived CDR1 and CDR2 are SGHAT and FQNNGV.